This T cell receptor beta chain is drawn from a study of shared clonotypes between healthy human individuals. As for the study in general: Three plates were used per donor for CD4 naive, three for CD4 memory, two for CD8 naive and one for CD8 memory.

On sorted subsets, replicate PCRs used roughly 190 ng DNA, or about 33,000 T cell genomes. Clones were read by immunoSEQ multiplex PCR, and TCRdb kept only the in-frame ones, dropping some. The sample holds 2 million or so clones, approximately 95% seen once. Whole-study findings and limits: Estimated clonotype richness was generally higher in naive than memory subsets.

Germline values: CDR1 SGHDT, CDR2 YYEEEE. The CDR3 runs to 15 residues. V lost 3 bases, J lost 2 bases, and 7 bases stayed unmatched. Naive CD8 cells, CD45RO-negative and positively selected for CCR7, excluded terminally differentiated effector memory CD45RA+ cells. Recent acute infections and vaccinations were absent in the healthy HIV-negative adult donors. A word on this clone: Antigen: not known.

The source of this sequence is a man younger than 35 in good health. The gene calls are TRBV5-6 and TRBJ2-7, with 8 bases that match TRBD1. Material for sequencing was naive CD8+ T cells sorted from blood. The CDR3 DNA is TGTGCCAGCAGCTACCGGACAGGGACACCCTACGAGCAGTACTTC. This translates into CASSYRTGTPYEQYF.